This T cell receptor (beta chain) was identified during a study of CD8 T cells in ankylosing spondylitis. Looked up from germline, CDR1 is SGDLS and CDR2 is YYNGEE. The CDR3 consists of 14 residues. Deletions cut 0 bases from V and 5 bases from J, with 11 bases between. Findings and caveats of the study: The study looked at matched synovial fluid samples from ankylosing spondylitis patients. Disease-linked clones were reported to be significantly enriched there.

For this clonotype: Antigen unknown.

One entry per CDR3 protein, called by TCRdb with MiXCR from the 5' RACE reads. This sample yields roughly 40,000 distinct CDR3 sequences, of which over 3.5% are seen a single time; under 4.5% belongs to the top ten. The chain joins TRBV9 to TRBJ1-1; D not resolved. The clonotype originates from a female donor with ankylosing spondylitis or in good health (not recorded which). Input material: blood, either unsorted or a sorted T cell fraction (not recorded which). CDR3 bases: TGTGCCAGCAGCGTAGCTCAGGCAGAGACTGAAGCTTTCTTT. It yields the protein CASSVAQAETEAFF.